This TCR beta chain appears in the sequencing data of a study of cytomegalovirus exposure and HLA in healthy donors. CDR3 length equals 19 residues. The trim removed 0 bases at V and 10 bases at J, leaving 14 bases unmatched. The V gene's germline CDR1 is SGHTS and CDR2 YDEGEE. Of note for this clone: The antigen remains unidentified.

The study's findings and limits: TCR beta chains numbering some 150 were designated cytomegalovirus-associated.

When sampled, the donors appeared nominally healthy, though they likely had unrecorded immune exposures. The PCR used 60 Vbeta and 13 Jbeta primers. Sequencing used immunoSEQ multiplex PCR; TCRdb keeps in-frame clones, though not all of them. The sample's table shows roughly 79,000 clones. The receptor comes from a man aged 25 to 40 in good health and CMV-seronegative. The genes are TRBV5-8 and TRBJ1-6, with TRBD1 matching 12 bases. Sequenced material: PBMCs. CDR3 in DNA: TGTGCCAGCAGCTTGGTCGGGACAGGGGGCGTCACCAAGAAATCACCCCTCCACTTT. Amino acid sequence: CASSLVGTGGVTKKSPLHF. Full variable domain (missing parts from reference TRBV5-8 and TRBJ1-6): EAGVTQSPTHLIKTRGQQATLRCSPISGHTSVYWYQQALGLGLQFLLWYDEGEERNRGNFPPRFSGRQFPNYSSELNVNALELEDSALYLCASSLVGTGGVTKKSPLHFGNGTRLTVT.